The rows below give T cell receptor beta chains drawn from one sample of a study of identical twins. From the 5' RACE reads, TCRdb called clonotypes with MiXCR, one entry per CDR3 protein. There are hundreds of thousands of distinct CDR3 sequences in the sample; over 15% occur only once, and 10% to 15% lies in the top ten. The same sample was also used in a study of T cells expressing NK-cell markers.

The source material was PBMCs. The receptor source for this set is a woman aged 18-29 years in good health. Each CDR3 is given with its conserved first and last residue. A D gene is named only where the DNA matches it firmly. Clone sizes are given selectively: once, few, many, or a class where the clone is expanded.

v_gene	abundance	j_gene	d_gene	CDR3aa	CDR3nt
TRBV5-1	NA	TRBJ2-3	NA	CASKLTDTQYF	TGCGCCTCCAAACTCACAGATACGCAGTATTTT
TRBV5-1	few	TRBJ2-2	NA	CASCSGRVSNTGELFF	TGCGCCAGTTGCTCGGGTCGAGTCTCGAACACCGGGGAGCTGTTTTTT
TRBV6-1	NA	TRBJ2-3	NA	CASRPALPPDTQYF	TGTGCCAGCAGGCCAGCTCTCCCCCCGGATACGCAGTATTTT
TRBV18	few	TRBJ2-5	NA	CASSPPQGVGETQYF	TGTGCCAGCTCACCACCTCAGGGTGTCGGAGAGACCCAGTACTTC
TRBV9	few	TRBJ2-7	TRBD2	CASSGGLAGSSYEQYF	TGTGCCAGCAGCGGGGGACTAGCGGGATCCTCCTACGAGCAGTACTTC
TRBV7-8	few	TRBJ2-7	TRBD1	CASSFGQEFYEQYF	TGTGCCAGCAGCTTCGGACAGGAATTCTACGAGCAGTACTTC
TRBV5-1	many	TRBJ2-1	NA	CASSFEVGSYNEQFF	TGCGCCAGCAGCTTTGAAGTTGGTTCCTACAATGAGCAGTTCTTC
TRBV7-9	few	TRBJ2-7	TRBD1	CASSDRVFGYEQYF	TGTGCCAGTTCGGACAGGGTATTCGGCTACGAGCAGTACTTC
TRBV5-1	NA	TRBJ1-1	NA	CASSGTNEAFF	TGCGCCAGCAGCGGAACAAATGAAGCTTTCTTT
TRBV19	few	TRBJ1-2	TRBD1	CASRLGRDRGNYGYTF	TGTGCCAGTAGACTGGGCCGGGACAGGGGAAACTATGGCTACACCTTC
TRBV19	few	TRBJ1-5	NA	CASRLRGGDQPQHF	TGTGCCAGTAGGCTGAGGGGTGGGGATCAGCCCCAGCATTTT
TRBV9	few	TRBJ2-5	TRBD1	CASSDGQEAQETQYF	TGTGCCAGCAGCGACGGACAGGAAGCCCAAGAGACCCAGTACTTC
TRBV7-7	NA	TRBJ2-7	NA	CASSESGATYEQYF	TGTGCTAGCAGCGAATCGGGGGCTACCTACGAGCAGTACTTC
TRBV5-1	few	TRBJ2-2	TRBD1	CASSSYMTGGSAGELFF	TGCGCCAGCAGCTCCTACATGACAGGGGGCTCGGCAGGGGAGCTGTTTTTT
TRBV21-1	NA	TRBJ2-7	NA	CASSKATDRAVDEQYF	TGTGCCAGCAGCAAAGCAACGGACAGGGCAGTGGACGAGCAGTACTTC
TRBV6-6	NA	TRBJ2-3	NA	CASGPPGADTQYF	TGTGCCAGCGGGCCTCCGGGAGCAGATACGCAGTATTTT
TRBV20-1	few	TRBJ2-1	NA	CSAPSRGAGDEQFF	TGCAGTGCCCCGAGCAGGGGCGCAGGCGATGAGCAGTTCTTC
TRBV7-2	NA	TRBJ2-7	TRBD1	CASSHLTGGFYEQYF	TGTGCCAGCAGCCACTTGACAGGGGGGTTCTACGAGCAGTACTTC
TRBV11-2	NA	TRBJ2-7	TRBD2	CASSLRAGAYYEQYF	TGTGCCAGCAGCTTACGTGCGGGAGCTTACTACGAGCAGTACTTC
TRBV15	NA	TRBJ1-2	NA	CATSRVGGIYGYTF	TGTGCCACCAGCAGAGTCGGGGGCATCTATGGCTACACCTTC
TRBV5-1	NA	TRBJ1-1	TRBD1	CASSLDRGAESGAFF	TGCGCCAGCAGCTTGGACAGGGGGGCTGAGAGTGGAGCTTTCTTT
TRBV27	few	TRBJ2-7	NA	CASSGALLGEQYF	TGTGCCAGCAGCGGCGCTCTCCTCGGCGAGCAGTACTTC
TRBV5-1	NA	TRBJ2-3	NA	CASGRAGSTDTQYF	TGCGCCAGCGGCCGGGCGGGGAGCACAGATACGCAGTATTTT
TRBV5-1	many	TRBJ2-1	NA	CASSLLPRRGSYNEQFF	TGCGCCAGCAGCTTGCTCCCGAGGAGGGGATCCTACAATGAGCAGTTCTTC
TRBV12-3/TRBV12-4	many	TRBJ1-1	TRBD1	CASSSYIDRDTEAFF	TGTGCCAGCAGTTCGTATATAGACAGGGACACTGAAGCTTTCTTT
TRBV29-1	NA	TRBJ2-5	TRBD2	CSVEVRVGRETQYF	TGCAGCGTTGAAGTTCGGGTCGGGAGGGAGACCCAGTACTTC
TRBV5-1	NA	TRBJ1-1	TRBD1	CASSPGQWNTEAFF	TGCGCCAGCAGCCCGGGACAGTGGAACACTGAAGCTTTCTTT
TRBV5-1	NA	TRBJ2-3	NA	CASSSPDLAGIMDTQYF	TGCGCCAGCAGCTCCCCCGACTTGGCGGGGATTATGGATACGCAGTATTTT
TRBV5-1	NA	TRBJ2-4	NA	CASSPWGSGDIQYF	TGCGCCAGCAGTCCTTGGGGATCCGGGGACATTCAGTACTTC
TRBV2	NA	TRBJ1-1	TRBD1	CASNRDSNTEAFF	TGTGCCAGTAACCGGGACAGTAACACTGAAGCTTTCTTT
TRBV9	NA	TRBJ2-1	NA	CASSDRGHPYNEQFF	TGTGCCAGCAGCGACCGGGGTCACCCGTACAATGAGCAGTTCTTC
TRBV29-1	NA	TRBJ2-5	NA	CSVEDRMDPAPENF	TGCAGCGTTGAAGATCGAATGGACCCTGCCCCGGAGAACTTC
TRBV7-2	NA	TRBJ2-2	TRBD2	CASSRWTSGRTGELFF	TGTGCCAGCAGCCGCTGGACTAGCGGGAGAACCGGGGAGCTGTTTTTT
TRBV10-2	NA	TRBJ1-1	TRBD1	CASSVLGTEAEAFF	TGCGCCAGCAGTGTTTTAGGGACAGAAGCCGAAGCTTTCTTT
TRBV6-2/TRBV6-3	few	TRBJ2-5	NA	CASSRRGETQYF	TGTGCCAGCAGTCGACGAGGGGAGACCCAGTACTTC
TRBV12-3/TRBV12-4	few	TRBJ2-7	NA	CASKYSLDSYEQYF	TGTGCCAGCAAATACTCTCTGGACTCCTACGAGCAGTACTTC
TRBV15	NA	TRBJ2-1	NA	CATSRVSGGLRDEQFF	TGTGCCACCAGCAGGGTATCCGGGGGCCTGAGGGATGAGCAGTTCTTC